These T cell receptor beta chains were read from a single sample in a study of blood T cell repertoires in COVID-19. Assay used: immunoSEQ multiplex PCR; TCRdb lists only in-frame clones, some missing. This table holds 220,000 or so clones, 84% found once. The sample taken for sequencing was PBMCs or T cells enriched from blood (not recorded which). These receptor sequences come from a woman in her thirties or forties who had recovered from COVID-19. Both conserved end residues are part of each CDR3. Fields, in order: CDR3 length, clone size, J gene, D gene, V gene, CDR3 protein, CDR3 DNA. A D gene is named only where the DNA matches it firmly. Clone size is given for some rows only: seen once, a few or many times, or a class if the clone is expanded.

16	NA	TRBJ2-7	TRBD2	TRBV27	CASSFSLAGGAYEQYF	TGTGCCAGCAGTTTCTCACTAGCGGGAGGGGCCTACGAGCAGTACTTC
11	NA	TRBJ1-2	NA	TRBV6-2/TRBV6-3	CASSGARGYTF	TGTGCCAGCAGCGGGGCGAGGGGCTACACCTTC
13	NA	TRBJ1-2	NA	TRBV3-1/TRBV3-2	CASTLGTNYGYTF	TGTGCCAGCACCCTCGGTACGAACTATGGCTACACCTTC
14	NA	TRBJ1-4	NA	TRBV20-1	CSASRGGQDEKLFF	TGCAGTGCTAGTAGGGGAGGTCAAGATGAAAAACTGTTTTTT
16	NA	TRBJ2-3	NA	TRBV3-1/TRBV3-2	CASSPQPGLYTDTQYF	TGTGCCAGCAGCCCCCAACCGGGACTGTACACAGATACGCAGTATTTT
16	NA	TRBJ2-5	TRBD1	TRBV6-6	CASSYGSGTGEETQYF	TGTGCCAGCAGTTACGGGTCCGGGACAGGGGAGGAGACCCAGTACTTC
14	NA	TRBJ2-5	NA	TRBV29-1	CSAPGRDNQETQYF	TGCAGCGCCCCTGGCAGGGATAATCAAGAGACCCAGTACTTC
15	NA	TRBJ2-1	TRBD2	TRBV5-1	CASSFPSGRYNEQFF	TGCGCCAGCAGCTTCCCTAGCGGGCGCTACAATGAGCAGTTCTTC
19	NA	TRBJ2-2	TRBD2	TRBV7-9	CASSSPGTSGRANTGELFF	TGTGCCAGCAGCTCCCCCGGGACTAGCGGGAGGGCGAACACCGGGGAGCTGTTTTTT
17	NA	TRBJ1-2	TRBD1	TRBV5-8	CASSLGIPRGRDYGYTF	TGTGCCAGCAGCTTGGGTATTCCCAGGGGGCGAGACTATGGCTACACCTTC
11	NA	TRBJ2-1	NA	TRBV20-1	CSARGSGEQFF	TGCAGTGCTAGAGGGAGCGGAGAGCAGTTCTTC
12	NA	TRBJ2-7	NA	TRBV18	CASSPPSYEQYF	TGTGCCAGCTCACCACCCAGCTACGAGCAGTACTTC
15	once	TRBJ2-1	NA	TRBV15	CATSSQASSYNEQFF	TGTGCCACCAGCAGCCAGGCCAGCTCCTACAATGAGCAGTTCTTC
14	NA	TRBJ1-2	NA	TRBV6-6	CASSISRGPEGYTF	TGTGCCAGCAGCATATCACGGGGTCCAGAAGGCTACACCTTC
15	NA	TRBJ1-2	TRBD1	TRBV19	CASRDGQGGNYGYTF	TGTGCCAGTAGAGATGGACAGGGGGGCAACTATGGCTACACCTTC
16	NA	TRBJ1-5	TRBD1	TRBV7-9	CASSGPTGGTNQPQHF	TGTGCCAGCAGCGGGCCAACAGGGGGGACGAATCAGCCCCAGCATTTT
16	NA	TRBJ2-3	TRBD1	TRBV10-3	CAISGTQGAGTDTQYF	TGTGCCATCAGTGGTACACAGGGGGCTGGCACAGATACGCAGTATTTT
14	once	TRBJ1-1	NA	TRBV7-5	CARSLAGRNTEAFF	TGTGCCAGAAGCTTAGCGGGGAGGAACACTGAAGCTTTCTTT
15	few	TRBJ1-5	TRBD1	TRBV6-2/TRBV6-3	CASSSRQGHNQPQHF	TGTGCCAGCAGTTCGAGACAGGGACATAATCAGCCCCAGCATTTT
14	NA	TRBJ1-6	NA	TRBV25-1	CASSELGGVSPLHF	TGTGCCAGCAGTGAGCTAGGGGGGGTCTCACCCCTCCACTTT
11	NA	TRBJ2-3	NA	TRBV7-9	CASSNRDTQYF	TGTGCCAGCAGCAATCGGGATACGCAGTATTTT
16	NA	TRBJ1-5	NA	TRBV15	CATDSVTRQFNQPQHF	TGTGCCACCGACAGTGTGACTCGACAGTTCAATCAGCCCCAGCATTTT
18	NA	TRBJ2-6	NA	TRBV28	CASSLYFRESAGANVLTF	TGTGCCAGCAGTTTATATTTCCGGGAAAGCGCTGGGGCCAACGTCCTGACTTTC
15	NA	TRBJ2-3	TRBD2	TRBV18	CASSPAAGTSDTQYF	TGTGCCAGCTCACCGGCAGCGGGAACTTCAGATACGCAGTATTTT
15	NA	TRBJ1-5	TRBD1	TRBV28	CASRPGQGGGQPQHF	TGTGCCAGCAGGCCGGGACAGGGTGGAGGTCAGCCCCAGCATTTT
16	NA	TRBJ2-5	TRBD2	TRBV19	CASSRAGLAGGETQYF	TGTGCCAGTAGTCGGGCGGGGCTAGCGGGAGGAGAGACCCAGTACTTC
14	NA	TRBJ1-5	NA	TRBV15	CATSRGQSNQPQHF	TGTGCCACCAGCAGAGGGCAGAGCAATCAGCCCCAGCATTTT
11	NA	TRBJ1-2	NA	TRBV3-1/TRBV3-2	CASSRDLGYTF	TGTGCCAGCAGTCGAGACTTGGGCTACACCTTC
18	NA	TRBJ2-2	TRBD2	TRBV7-2	CASSLEGSGRAQTGELFF	TGTGCCAGCAGCTTAGAGGGGAGCGGGAGGGCCCAAACCGGGGAGCTGTTTTTT
15	NA	TRBJ1-2	NA	TRBV7-2	CASSLAKGANYGYTF	TGTGCCAGCAGCTTAGCAAAGGGAGCTAACTATGGCTACACCTTC
13	few	TRBJ2-5	NA	TRBV7-5	CAGGSVRGETQYF	TGTGCCGGGGGCAGCGTCAGGGGGGAGACCCAGTACTTC
15	NA	TRBJ1-2	NA	TRBV27	CASRVREGFNYGYTF	TGTGCCAGCAGGGTCAGGGAGGGTTTTAACTATGGCTACACCTTC
15	NA	TRBJ2-7	NA	TRBV7-8	CASTELGVSSYEQYF	TGTGCCAGCACCGAGCTGGGAGTCAGTTCCTACGAGCAGTACTTC
15	NA	TRBJ2-7	TRBD2	TRBV4-2	CASSQAFAGVYEQYF	TGTGCCAGCAGCCAAGCGTTTGCGGGAGTCTACGAGCAGTACTTC
13	NA	TRBJ2-1	NA	TRBV11-3	CASSLGGHNEQFF	TGTGCCAGCAGCTTGGGGGGGCATAACGAGCAGTTCTTC
11	NA	TRBJ1-2	NA	TRBV10-3	CATSGDYGYTF	TGTGCCACCTCAGGTGACTATGGCTACACCTTC